The sample holds one count of the clone carrying this TCR beta chain. J lost 5 bases, V lost 5 bases, and 2 bases had no gene match. CDR1 LNHDA and CDR2 SQIVND come from the germline V gene (reference sequence). The CDR3 sequence is 14 residues long. The protocol was immunoSEQ multiplex PCR, while the TCRdb copy is restricted to in-frame clones and leaves out a portion. This table holds around 95,000 clones, 88% found once. This entry is derived from a study of T cell responses to AZD1222 COVID-19 vaccine. This material consisted of peripheral blood, taken on day 0 of AZD1222 vaccination. The sequence was obtained from an adult in good health. The chain combines TRBV19 with TRBJ2-1; TRBD2 matches 11 bases. CDR3 nucleotide sequence: TGTGCCAGTAGTGCTAGCGGGAGGAACAATGAGCAGTTCTTC. This gives the protein CASSASGRNNEQFF.